The sequence of this T cell receptor beta chain was determined in a study of T cells after yellow fever vaccination. The germline V gene encodes CDR1 MNHEY and CDR2 SMNVEV (reference sequence). The germline V and J ends were trimmed by 3 bases and 7 bases, with 13 bases remaining between them. This CDR3 spans 13 amino acids. Study-wide results and caveats: After the booster, roughly 96% of CD4 and around nine tenths of CD8 primary-response clones were re-detected.

Each CDR3 protein gets one entry after TCRdb re-called the 5' RACE reads with MiXCR. The data hold approximately 350,000 distinct CDR3 sequences, with around a tenth observed a single time. In its sample, this clonotype was seen many times. Its antigen is currently unknown. This material consisted of PBMCs, taken on the day of the first yellow fever vaccination. The chain uses TRBV27 and TRBJ2-7, with a weak D call TRBD1 (6 bases). The TCR comes from a man aged 18-30 years who received the YFV17D yellow fever vaccine. The CDR3 is CASSLNRVGEQYV. CDR3 nucleotides: TGTGCCAGCAGTTTGAACAGGGTCGGGGAGCAGTACGTC.